These 27 T cell receptor beta chains were all obtained from the same sample, sequenced in a study of CD8 T cells in Susac syndrome. An amount of RNA that ranged from 0.5 to 1 ug was reverse transcribed with random hexamers. One entry per CDR3 protein results from TCRdb running MiXCR on the immunoSEQ multiplex PCR reads. Here the sample spans about 140,000 distinct CDR3 sequences, approximately 95% being singletons. Sequencing was done on a sample of CD4+ T cells from PBMCs. The receptors come from a human donor with Susac syndrome.

V gene TRBV5-1 combines with J gene TRBJ2-1, with D unclear. V was shortened by 0 bases and J by 7 bases, with 11 bases between the two germline ends. CDR1 is SGHRS and CDR2 is YFSETQ in the germline V gene. This CDR3 has 14 amino acids. The CDR3 coding sequence is TGCGCCAGCAGCTTGGCCTTTAGTGGGAATGAGCAGTTCTTC. Amino acids: CASSLAFSGNEQFF.

This chain links TRBV29-1 with TRBJ2-1; the match to TRBD2 covers 14 bases. The CDR3 length is 15 residues. The junction had 9 bases not matched to a gene; V was cut back by 7 bases and J by 7 bases. From germline, CDR1 is SQVTM and CDR2 ANQGSEA. The CDR3 is CSARLAGGPLNEQFF. CDR3 DNA: TGCAGCGCCAGACTAGCGGGGGGGCCCTTGAATGAGCAGTTCTTC.

This clonotype appeared once. The V call is TRBV29-1, the J call TRBJ2-5; D call uncertain. V was trimmed by 1 base and J by 5 bases, leaving 14 bases between them. Germline-derived CDR1 and CDR2 are SQVTM and ANQGSEA. There are 14 residues in the CDR3. The CDR3 DNA follows: TGCAGCGTTGAAGCCCGAGCAAGCGTCGAGACCCAGTACTTC. Translated, it gives CSVEARASVETQYF.

The rearrangement links TRBV30 to TRBJ1-4; D not certain. The CDR3 sequence is 14 residues long. Trimming left V 2 bases short and J 7 bases short, with 14 bases between. The germline V gene has CDR1 GTSNPN and CDR2 SVGIG (reference sequence). Here the CDR3 reads CAWSLSLGGEKLFF. The CDR3 DNA is TGTGCCTGGAGTCTCTCCCTGGGAGGTGAAAAACTGTTTTTT.

V is TRBV3-1 and J is TRBJ2-5, with a possible D match to TRBD1 (6 bases). This CDR3 comprises 14 residues. Trimming stripped 3 bases from V and 3 bases from J, with 11 bases between. CDR1 and CDR2 from the germline V gene are LGHDT and YNNKEL (reference sequence). Here the CDR3 reads CASSHPGHKETQYF. In nucleotides, the CDR3 is TGTGCCAGCAGCCATCCGGGACATAAAGAGACCCAGTACTTC.

This clonotype has only one observation. The rearrangement uses TRBV20-1 and TRBJ2-1; D tentatively fits TRBD1 or TRBD2 (6 bases each). The CDR3 is made up of 19 amino acids. V gave up 0 bases and J gave up 0 bases, with 21 bases separating them. The germline V gene has CDR1 DFQATT and CDR2 SNEGSKA (reference sequence). The DNA of the CDR3 is TGCAGTGCTAGAGATTTTGGCGGGGACACAAAAAGCTCCTACAATGAGCAGTTCTTC. Its protein is CSARDFGGDTKSSYNEQFF.

The chain uses TRBV5-1 and TRBJ2-2; D not resolved. The CDR3 sequence is 17 residues long. Trimming took 0 bases from V and 0 from J, leaving 12 bases between them. Per germline, CDR1 SGHRS and CDR2 YFSETQ. CDR3 nucleotide sequence: TGCGCCAGCAGCTTGGCCCGAGGAGTCGCGAACACCGGGGAGCTGTTTTTT. It encodes CASSLARGVANTGELFF.

The chain is built from TRBV27 and TRBJ1-2, with D hard to call. V was shortened by 4 bases and J by 7 bases, with 7 bases between the two germline ends. The length of the CDR3 is 11 residues. Looked up from germline, CDR1 is MNHEY and CDR2 is SMNVEV (reference sequence). CDR3 in DNA: TGTGCCAGCAGTTCAGGACGTGGCTACACCTTC. This codes for CASSSGRGYTF.

The chain uses TRBV21-1 and TRBJ1-6; the D call in the table, TRBD1, was not verified against the DNA. TRBV21-1 is a documented pseudogene. The CDR3 consists of 12 residues. CDR3 sequence reads: CASSKQGSPLHF. As DNA, the CDR3 is TGTGCCAGCAGCAAACAGGGTTCACCCCTCCACTTT.

The J gene is TRBJ2-7, the V gene TRBV28; unclear D gene. The CDR3 has 11 amino acids. Germline V gives CDR1 MDHEN, CDR2 SYDVKM. The ends were cut back, 4 bases at V and 7 bases at J, with 8 bases in the middle. The CDR3: CASSSSREQYF. CDR3 DNA: TGTGCCAGCAGTTCATCCCGGGAGCAGTACTTC.

V usage is TRBV28 and J usage is TRBJ1-6; tentatively, D is TRBD1 (6 bases). Germline CDR1 MDHEN, CDR2 SYDVKM. The CDR3 is 18 residues long. V lost 5 bases and J lost 0, with 17 bases in between. In nucleotides, the CDR3 is TGTGCCAGCAGTCGGGGTGACAGGCTAAGCTCCTATAATTCACCCCTCCACTTT. This sequence encodes CASSRGDRLSSYNSPLHF.

This clonotype was found a few times. The gene calls are TRBV7-3 and TRBJ1-1; the D is unclear. Germline lookup yields CDR1 SGHTA and CDR2 FQGTGA. The CDR3 has 13 residues. Trimming shortened V by 4 bases and J by 1 base, and 7 bases separated the two germline ends. The DNA for the CDR3 is TGTGCCAGCAGCTCTACAAGGAACACTGAAGCTTTCTTT. Translating it yields CASSSTRNTEAFF.

The count of this clonotype is one. The chain has TRBV4-1 and TRBJ2-7, with D perhaps matching TRBD1 or TRBD2 (5 bases each). V lost 4 bases and J 8 bases, leaving 21 bases between the germline ends. This CDR3 contains 15 residues. Germline CDR1 MGHRA, CDR2 YSYEKL. In nucleotides, the CDR3 is TGCGCCAGCAGCCCGCCCGGGACCACCAAAGACAAGCAGTACTTC. It yields the protein CASSPPGTTKDKQYF.

The CDR3 DNA follows: TGTGCCACCCGGGTGGGACGGGCCACTGAAGCTTTCTTT. Translating gives CATRVGRATEAFF. V gene TRBV24-1 combines with J gene TRBJ1-1; D is possibly TRBD1 (5 bases). The CDR3 has 13 amino acids. Germline-derived CDR1 and CDR2 are KGHDR and SFDVKD. Trimming left V 9 bases short and J 4 bases short, with 14 bases between.

J is TRBJ2-7 and V is TRBV6-6, with D unclear. Looked up from germline, CDR1 is MNHNY and CDR2 is SVGAGI (reference sequence). The V gene lost 6 bases and the J gene lost 6 bases, with 12 bases spanning the gap. There are 12 residues in the CDR3. Here the CDR3 reads CASRPSFREQYF. The CDR3 DNA is TGTGCCAGCAGACCCTCGTTCCGCGAGCAGTACTTC.

The table lists this clonotype with a count of one. The chain links TRBV13 to TRBJ2-1; 7 nucleotides agree with TRBD1. The CDR3 has 14 residues. Trimming took 5 bases from V and 3 from J; bases not matched to a gene: 4. CDR1 PRHDT and CDR2 FYEKMQ come from the germline V gene (reference sequence). The CDR3 DNA follows: TGTGCCAGCAGCACCTGGACAGGCTACAATGAGCAGTTCTTC. This translates into CASSTWTGYNEQFF.

The rearrangement uses TRBV11-2 and TRBJ2-7; no clear D. The germline V and J ends were trimmed by 5 bases and 2 bases, with 7 bases remaining between them. The CDR3 spans 12 residues. Germline CDR1 and CDR2: SGHAT and FQNNGV. The CDR3 DNA is TGTGCCAGCAGCCCTACCGCCTACGAGCAGTACTTC. Its protein product is CASSPTAYEQYF.

V gene TRBV20-1 combines with J gene TRBJ2-1; the D is unclear. Germline V CDR1 and CDR2: DFQATT, SNEGSKA (reference sequence). This CDR3 spans 10 amino acids. V was trimmed by 2 bases and J by 6 bases, leaving 2 bases between them. CDR3 amino acids: CSARRNEQFF. Written as DNA, the CDR3 is TGCAGTGCTAGACGCAATGAGCAGTTCTTC.

V is TRBV29-1 and J is TRBJ2-7; tentative D call: TRBD2 (5 bases). V shed 5 bases and J shed 7 bases, with 18 bases lying between them. This CDR3 contains 13 residues. CDR1 SQVTM and CDR2 ANQGSEA come from the germline V gene. The CDR3 bases are TGCAGCGTTCGCACTCAGGCGGAGGTGGAGCAGTACTTC. It yields the protein CSVRTQAEVEQYF.

This clonotype was seen once. The chain combines TRBV18 with TRBJ2-7, with a tentative D call TRBD1 (5 bases). V lost 2 bases and J 2 bases, leaving 13 bases between the germline ends. The CDR3 totals 15 residues. Germline assignment: CDR1 KGHSH and CDR2 LQKENI. CDR3 protein: CASSPTLVRAYEQYF. In DNA form, the CDR3 reads TGTGCCAGCTCACCAACCCTAGTCAGGGCCTACGAGCAGTACTTC. The full variable domain, completed using reference TRBV18 and TRBJ2-7, is NAGVMQNPRHLVRRRGQEARLRCSPMKGHSHVYWYRQLPEEGLKFMVYLQKENIIDESGMPKERFSAEFPKEGPSILRIQQVVRGDSAAYFCASSPTLVRAYEQYFGPGTRLTVT.

The chain has TRBV20-1 and TRBJ1-2; D might be TRBD1 (6 bases). The germline V gene encodes CDR1 DFQATT and CDR2 SNEGSKA (reference sequence). V was shortened by 6 bases and J by 6 bases, with 17 bases between the two germline ends. CDR3 length: 13 residues. CDR3 loop: CSASLRGQNGYTF. CDR3 nucleotides: TGCAGTGCGTCCCTCCGGGGGCAGAATGGCTACACCTTC.

The CDR3 DNA reads as TGTGCCAGCAGCTCGGAAGGTTTTAGCTACGAGCAGTACTTC. Translation: CASSSEGFSYEQYF. The rearrangement uses TRBV28 and TRBJ2-7; D gene ambiguous. Deletions cut 6 bases from V and 3 bases from J, with 15 bases between. Looked up from germline, CDR1 is MDHEN and CDR2 is SYDVKM. The CDR3 extends over 14 amino acids.

V and J are TRBV20-1 and TRBJ1-2, with D perhaps matching TRBD1 (5 bases). Trimming shortened V by 0 bases and J by 3 bases, and 11 bases separated the two germline ends. Germline lookup yields CDR1 DFQATT and CDR2 SNEGSKA (reference sequence). CDR3 length equals 14 residues. CDR3 region: CSARDAGTDYGYTF. As DNA, the CDR3 is TGCAGTGCTAGAGATGCCGGGACGGACTATGGCTACACCTTC.

The CDR3 DNA reads as TGCAGCGCCGGACAGACTTTCTACAATGAGCAGTTCTTC. This encodes CSAGQTFYNEQFF. The chain uses TRBV29-1 and TRBJ2-1, with a tentative D call TRBD1 (6 bases). The CDR3 runs to 13 residues. CDR1 and CDR2 from the germline V gene are SQVTM and ANQGSEA. Trimming cost V 7 bases and J 3 bases, with 13 bases left between them.

This rearrangement joins TRBV9 to TRBJ1-1; 7 bases fit TRBD1. V dropped 1 base and J dropped 7; count of bases not matched to a gene: 7. This CDR3 region has 14 residues. Per germline, CDR1 SGDLS and CDR2 YYNGEE. CDR3 sequence: CASSVRQWTGEAFF. DNA of the CDR3: TGTGCCAGCAGCGTACGCCAGTGGACAGGTGAAGCTTTCTTT.

This sequence joins TRBV7-3 and TRBJ1-5; D may be TRBD1 (5 bases). V lost 6 bases and J 5 bases, leaving 20 bases between the germline ends. The CDR3 extends over 16 amino acids. Germline V lookup: CDR1 SGHTA, CDR2 FQGTGA. The CDR3 DNA reads as TGTGCCAGCAGTTACCCCCTTGACAGTTCCTATCAGCCCCAGCATTTT. Amino acids: CASSYPLDSSYQPQHF.

This rearrangement joins TRBV30 to TRBJ2-6; D is ambiguous. Germline CDR1 and CDR2: GTSNPN and SVGIG (reference sequence). The CDR3 has 14 residues. The V and J ends lost 2 bases and 0 bases respectively, with 5 bases between them. In DNA form, the CDR3 reads TGTGCCTGGAGTAGGCACTCTGGGGCCAACGTCCTGACTTTC. Encoded protein: CAWSRHSGANVLTF.